The following is a TCR beta chain sequence with its context. This clone appeared once. No cognate antigen has been identified for it. Qualities for individual bases were not recorded, and no much larger clone is one base off. This record comes from a study of blood T cell repertoires in COVID-19 (dated by TCRdb to 2018 to 2020). As for the study more broadly: Samples covering the acute and convalescent phases of COVID-19 were provided by collaborators in the United States, Italy and Spain. The prospective study material was composed of cDNA or gDNA derived from T cells, B-cell-depleted T cells, or PBMCs. Subjects who had been exposed to COVID-19, were actively infected with it, or had recovered from it provided the deeply sampled blood TCRbeta repertoires that made up the dataset. The repertoires were made available in a free public database intended to serve as a resource for research on the immune response to SARS-CoV-2. Samples were obtained from the ongoing ImmuneRACE study (first 160 participants) and from 1,254 subjects provided by 6 global collaborators. The sample metadata nearly always contained a de-identified subject ID, COVID-19 status, age in years and sex. Where available, HLA class I and class II types were obtained from metadata supplied by the sample provider rather than from assay-based typing. General study outcomes and caveats: How much clinical and demographic metadata was included differed by source and by participant, and the metadata was provided uncurated.

TCRbeta CDR3 regions were amplified from genomic DNA using the immunoSEQ Assay, a bias-controlled multiplex PCR. From the authors' description of their analysis: Within the assay, amplification of reference gene primers was used to estimate how many nucleated cells each sample contained. To quantify the absolute abundance of each unique TCRbeta CDR3 rearrangement, sequence reads were collapsed and filtered. For each sample, productive Simpson clonality was calculated by taking the square root of Simpson's diversity index across productive rearrangements. Held by TCRdb, this immuneACCESS table contains in-frame sequences only and omits some clones. Under half of the omission traces to an unresolved V gene where checked; the cause of the rest is unknown. That table supplies the V and J calls and clone size; D and trimming were determined from the DNA. For this sample the table gives approximately 250,000 clones, of which 70% to 90% were detected only once. About 5.2% of the sample is held by the ten biggest clonotypes.

In Seattle, one collaborating source enrolled patients while the infection was active and tracked those patients longitudinally over the course of disease. Whole blood was collected in K2EDTA tubes by collaborating institutions according to the institutions' own protocols. Collaborator samples were shipped for TCRbeta analysis as frozen whole blood, isolated PBMCs, or DNA extracted from either sample type. The source of this sequence is a woman aged 55-70 years with COVID-19, enrolled during active disease. What was sequenced was peripheral blood.

This receptor has the CDR3 CASSLATGGLTEAFF. The nucleotide sequence is given as TGTGCCAGCAGCTTAGCGACCGGGGGACTAACTGAAGCTTTCTTT. Here the chain combines TRBV7-9 and TRBJ1-1; TRBD1 is possibly the D segment (5 matching bases). The germline V gene (reference sequence) supplies CDR1 SEHNR and CDR2 FQNEAQ. V is cut by 0 bases and J by 5 bases, and the space between the germline ends is 13 bases. From its cysteine to its phenylalanine, the CDR3 spans 15 amino acids. CDR3 DNA only is kept here, 45 bases in frame from base 1.